This paragraph covers one T cell receptor beta chain sequence. Its specificity is not known. The sample is drawn from a study of shared clonotypes between healthy human individuals. Whole-study context: For every donor, three CD4 naive, three CD4 memory, two CD8 naive and one CD8 memory plates were used. Study-wide points: Researchers sampled blood only, noting tissue repertoires likely differ.

Each of the donors was a healthy adult who was HIV-negative and had not had a recent acute infection or vaccination. There are 15 residues in the CDR3. Each sorted subset replicate got 200 ng genomic DNA, 25,000 to 35,000 genomes. TCRdb's copy holds only in-frame clones and misses some; the assay was immunoSEQ multiplex PCR. The repertoire holds around 1,000,000 clones, with 70% to 80% as singletons. The sample consisted of memory CD4+ T cells from PBMCs. Subset denoted: CD45RA-negative fraction. This receptor was obtained from a man between 18 and 29 years old in good health. Some clones in this sample may be carry-over from other donors' samples. The V gene is TRBV7-5, the J gene TRBJ1-1; the table's D call, TRBD1, was not checked against the DNA. TRBV7-5 has pseudogene status. CDR3 sequence: CVRSLGGGRVTEAFF. CDR3 nucleotide sequence: TGTGTCAGAAGCTTAGGAGGGGGCCGGGTCACTGAAGCTTTCTTT.